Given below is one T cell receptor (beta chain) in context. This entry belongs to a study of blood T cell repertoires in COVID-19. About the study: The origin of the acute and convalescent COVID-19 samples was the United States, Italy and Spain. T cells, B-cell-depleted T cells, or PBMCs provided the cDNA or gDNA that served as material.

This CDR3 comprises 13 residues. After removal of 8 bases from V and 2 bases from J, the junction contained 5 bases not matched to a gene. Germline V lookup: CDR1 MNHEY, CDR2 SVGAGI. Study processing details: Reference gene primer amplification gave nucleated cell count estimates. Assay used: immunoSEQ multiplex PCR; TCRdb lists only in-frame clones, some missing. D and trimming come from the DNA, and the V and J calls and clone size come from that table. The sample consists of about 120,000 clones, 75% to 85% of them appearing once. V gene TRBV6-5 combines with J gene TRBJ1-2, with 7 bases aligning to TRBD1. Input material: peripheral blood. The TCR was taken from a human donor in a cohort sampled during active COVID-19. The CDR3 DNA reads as TGTGCCAGCGGCCGACAGGGAAACTATGGCTACACCTTC. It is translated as CASGRQGNYGYTF.